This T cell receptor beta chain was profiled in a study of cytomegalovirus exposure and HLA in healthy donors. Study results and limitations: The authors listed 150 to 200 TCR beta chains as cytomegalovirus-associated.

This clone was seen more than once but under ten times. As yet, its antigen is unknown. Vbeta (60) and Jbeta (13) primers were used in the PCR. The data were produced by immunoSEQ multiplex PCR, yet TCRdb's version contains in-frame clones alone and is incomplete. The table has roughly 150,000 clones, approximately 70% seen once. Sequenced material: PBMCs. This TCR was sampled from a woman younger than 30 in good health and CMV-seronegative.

Here the CDR3 reads CASSLTSSGEQYF. Written as DNA, the CDR3 is TGTGCCAGCAGCTTGACGTCTAGCGGAGAGCAGTACTTC. This chain uses TRBV5-6 with TRBJ2-7; 7 bases match TRBD2. CDR3 length: 13 amino acids. The J segment lost 7 bases and the V segment lost 1 base, leaving 5 bases of the junction unmatched. Germline CDR1 reads SGHDT; CDR2 reads YYEEEE.